The next 3 T cell receptor beta chains were all read from a single sample in a study of metastatic and nonmetastatic thyroid tumors. Among the patients, none had received any treatment before thyroid surgery. With MiXCR, TCRdb reprocessed the PCR reads. The table shows about 21,000 clones, with 28% occurring only once. The sample taken for sequencing was tumor tissue. The origin of the receptors is a male donor with papillary thyroid cancer or a benign thyroid nodule (not recorded which). Some clones in this sample may be carry-over from other donors' samples.

A few counts support this clone. J is TRBJ1-1 and V is TRBV28, with 8 bases identical to TRBD1. This CDR3 has 14 amino acids. The junction had 4 bases not matched to a gene; V was cut back by 5 bases and J by 2 bases. Germline V gene data show CDR1 as MDHEN and CDR2 as SYDVKM. CDR3 nucleotide sequence: TGTGCCAGCAGTCCGGACAGGGCAAACACTGAAGCTTTCTTT. Protein product: CASSPDRANTEAFF.

The rearrangement links TRBV6-1 to TRBJ1-2; D not certain. Germline CDR1 MNHNS, CDR2 SASEGT. Trimming shortened V by 4 bases and J by 3 bases, and 9 bases separated the two germline ends. The CDR3 totals 13 residues. The CDR3 sequence: CASSGPLHYGYTF. The CDR3 coding sequence is TGTGCCAGCAGTGGGCCGCTTCACTATGGCTACACCTTC.

The chain uses TRBV5-1 and TRBJ2-2, with D perhaps matching TRBD2 (6 bases). V was trimmed by 5 bases and J by 7 bases, leaving 27 bases between them. The CDR3 has 18 residues. Germline CDR1 SGHRS, CDR2 YFSETQ. CDR3 sequence: CASSQGLYLSVSHGELFF. The CDR3, as DNA: TGCGCCAGCAGTCAGGGACTCTACCTCTCAGTCTCGCACGGGGAGCTGTTTTTT.